A selection of T cell receptor beta chains follows, all from one sample in a study of blood T cell repertoires in COVID-19. Sequencing used immunoSEQ multiplex PCR; TCRdb keeps in-frame clones, though not all of them. The sample consists of about 370,000 clones, roughly 90% of them appearing once. The sequenced sample was peripheral blood. All receptors derive from a woman in her thirties with COVID-19, enrolled during active disease. The CDR3 runs from the conserved cysteine through the conserved F or W. The D gene is left open where the match is weak. Part of the rows lack a size; the others show once, few, many or a class for expanded clones.

cdr3_aa: CASSQEMRLSDTQYF
cdr3_nt: TGTGCCAGCAGCCAAGAAATGCGTTTATCAGATACGCAGTATTTT
j_call: TRBJ2-3
d_call: -
clone_size: -
v_call: TRBV3-1/TRBV3-2

cdr3_aa: CASSQDRRGPTEAFF
cdr3_nt: TGTGCCAGCAGCCAAGATCGAAGGGGGCCTACTGAAGCTTTCTTT
j_call: TRBJ1-1
d_call: TRBD1
clone_size: -
v_call: TRBV3-1/TRBV3-2

cdr3_aa: CASRTGDFSDYTF
cdr3_nt: TGTGCCAGTAGGACAGGGGATTTCTCTGACTACACCTTC
j_call: TRBJ1-2
d_call: TRBD1
clone_size: -
v_call: TRBV19

cdr3_aa: CASGSRAGLGTDTQYF
cdr3_nt: TGTGCTAGTGGTTCTAGGGCGGGACTAGGGACCGATACGCAGTATTTT
j_call: TRBJ2-3
d_call: TRBD2
clone_size: -
v_call: TRBV12-5

cdr3_aa: CATSDLRGGHTGELFF
cdr3_nt: TGTGCCACCAGTGATTTGAGGGGGGGACACACCGGGGAGCTGTTTTTT
j_call: TRBJ2-2
d_call: -
clone_size: -
v_call: TRBV24-1

cdr3_aa: CASSRHVAGVNNEQFF
cdr3_nt: TGTGCCAGTAGTCGCCACGTGGCGGGGGTTAACAATGAGCAGTTCTTC
j_call: TRBJ2-1
d_call: TRBD2
clone_size: -
v_call: TRBV19

cdr3_aa: CASSGTGTYEQYF
cdr3_nt: TGTGCCAGCAGTGGAACAGGGACCTACGAGCAGTACTTC
j_call: TRBJ2-7
d_call: -
clone_size: -
v_call: TRBV2

cdr3_aa: CASSLQGACNQPQHF
cdr3_nt: TGTGCCAGCAGCTTACAGGGGGCGTGCAATCAGCCCCAGCATTTT
j_call: TRBJ1-5
d_call: -
clone_size: -
v_call: TRBV21-1

cdr3_aa: CASSRGPPINTEAFF
cdr3_nt: TGTGCCAGCAGCCGGGGGCCGCCTATAAACACTGAAGCTTTCTTT
j_call: TRBJ1-1
d_call: -
clone_size: once
v_call: TRBV3-1/TRBV3-2

cdr3_aa: CAWLPHRVQTEAFF
cdr3_nt: TGTGCCTGGCTGCCCCACAGGGTTCAAACTGAAGCTTTCTTT
j_call: TRBJ1-1
d_call: -
clone_size: -
v_call: TRBV30

cdr3_aa: CASSISGLNEKLFF
cdr3_nt: TGTGCCAGCAGTATTTCGGGTCTTAATGAAAAACTGTTTTTT
j_call: TRBJ1-4
d_call: -
clone_size: -
v_call: TRBV27